This TCR beta chain is from a study of graft-versus-host responses after intestinal transplantation. Of note for this clone: Its antigen is unidentified.

Per germline, CDR1 MNHEY and CDR2 SMNVEV (reference sequence). With V trimmed by 3 bases and J by 4 bases, 3 bases remained unmatched. The CDR3 runs to 15 residues. TCRdb keeps only in-frame clones here, not all; method: immunoSEQ multiplex PCR. The sample lists tens of thousands of clones; around nine tenths were seen once. Specimen: unstimulated CD8+ T cells sorted from spleen or lymph node cells, collected before intestinal transplant. The sequence was obtained from a human donor who received an intestinal transplant. V usage is TRBV27 and J usage is TRBJ2-5, with 12 bases identical to TRBD2. The CDR3 protein is CASSFRTSGIETQYF. The CDR3 coding sequence is TGTGCCAGCAGTTTCCGGACTAGCGGGATAGAGACCCAGTACTTC.